This TCR beta chain was observed in a study of molecular identifiers for immune sequencing clone quantification (dated by TCRdb to about 2018). Notes on the research overall: For a replicate experiment, the RNA from either approximately 20,000 or 98,000 naive CD8 T cells was divided into five aliquots, and four of those aliquots went on to sequencing. CD8 T cells were used in a methods study to benchmark molecular-identifier clustering-based TCR repertoire sequencing (MIDCIRS) and TCR RNA copy counting.

The library relied on PCR. TCRdb shows the sequencer as Illumina MiSeq. Total RNA was purified with the Qiagen AllPrep DNA/RNA kit. Reads from multiple sequencing runs of the same library were pooled before analysis. On the study's bioinformatics: Reads were retained only if their TCR constant sequence matched exactly, and those retained reads were trimmed to 150 nt and grouped according to their 12-nt molecular barcodes. Reads inside each barcode group were sub-clustered using a 15% Levenshtein threshold, and a quality-weighted consensus sequence was constructed for each RNA molecule. Non-functional sequences were removed, as were lower-count sequences one edit away from another. On the basis of fitting two negative binomial distributions, barcode sub-clusters with fewer than 20% of the maximum read count were discarded. The public reads were run again by TCRdb, first through fastp at Q25 and then through MiXCR, and only productive beta chains were kept. Each record represents a unique CDR3 protein, reported with the most common genes and DNA among its rows. None of the V and J calls come from the authors' own analysis; TCRdb made them. In all, the sample holds fewer than 25,000 distinct CDR3 sequences, and about 20% of those were seen once. The ten largest clones represent approximately 6.8% of the sample.

Reading from cysteine to phenylalanine, the CDR3 counts 17 amino acids. This entry keeps only the CDR3 DNA: 51 bases, framed from base 1. The germline V gene encodes CDR1 MNHEY and CDR2 SMNVEV (reference sequence). V lost 5 bases and J lost 4 bases; the stretch between them is 24 bases long. The paper's findings and limits, for the study overall: When barcode sub-clustering was not used, chimeric consensus sequences inflated TCR diversity, with chimeras reaching as high as 47%. Modeling estimated around 3.2 recovered TCR RNA copies per cell, compared with about 10 by digital PCR, which implies roughly 27% capture efficiency. Even against a background of about a million naive CD8 T cells, spiked-in Jurkat TCR RNA amounting to a single cell's worth was reported to be detectable. The sizes of highly expanded clones could end up underestimated when identical TCR molecules share a barcode. In CMV-specific effector cells, over 99% of molecules were held by clones above 20 RNA copies, whereas under 1% of molecules were held by such clones in naive cells.

Ten or more counts support this clonotype. The clone's antigen remains unknown. The sample holds no much larger clone one base away, and base qualities are not on file. On a BD FACSAria II, naive CD8 T cells were FACS-sorted as CD8+CD4-CCR7+CD45RA+ and collected into RLT Plus buffer. For a sensitivity comparison, a portion of naive CD8 T cell RNA was divided equally between MIDCIRS and a Smart-seq2-style 5'RACE protocol. CD8 T cells were enriched using RosetteSep CD8+ T Cell Enrichment Cocktail and Ficoll-Paque, and the enriched cells then underwent ACK red cell lysis. The V and J segments used are TRBV27 and TRBJ2-7; the D gene is perhaps TRBD1, from 6 matching bases. The TCR was taken from a human donor in good health. Some libraries in this study had Jurkat cell RNA spiked in. The specimen was naive CD8+ T cells from blood, with Jurkat cell RNA spiked in. The sample's cell subset or site label, decoded: FACS-sorted CD8+CD4-CCR7+CD45RA+ naive T cells. The DNA sequence is TGTGCCAGCAGTCCAAACAGGGCTCTACGGGGCAGTTACGAGCAGTACTTC. Its product reads: CASSPNRALRGSYEQYF.